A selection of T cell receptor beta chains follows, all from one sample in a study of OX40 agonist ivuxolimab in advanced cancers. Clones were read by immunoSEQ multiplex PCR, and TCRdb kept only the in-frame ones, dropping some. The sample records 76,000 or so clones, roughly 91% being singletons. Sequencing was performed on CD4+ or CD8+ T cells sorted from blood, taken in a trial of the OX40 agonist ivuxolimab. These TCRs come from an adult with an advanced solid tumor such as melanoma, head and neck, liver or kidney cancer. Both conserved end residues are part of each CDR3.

CDR3aa: CASSLGSGELFF
v_gene: TRBV7-9
j_gene: TRBJ2-2

CDR3aa: CASSRTLTDFTEAFF
v_gene: TRBV5-1
j_gene: TRBJ1-1

CDR3aa: CASSSSVADGYTF
v_gene: TRBV7-6
j_gene: TRBJ1-2

CDR3aa: CASSLGLGEGYEQYF
v_gene: TRBV7-3
j_gene: TRBJ2-7

CDR3aa: CASTLQAAEAFF
v_gene: TRBV7-9
j_gene: TRBJ1-1

CDR3aa: CASSAPLGEQYF
v_gene: TRBV5-1
j_gene: TRBJ2-7

CDR3aa: CAWSILRREGQFF
v_gene: TRBV30
j_gene: TRBJ2-1

CDR3aa: CASSPELREAYEQYF
v_gene: TRBV11-3
j_gene: TRBJ2-7

CDR3aa: CASSRDSPTEAFF
v_gene: TRBV10-1
j_gene: TRBJ1-1

CDR3aa: CASSLSAGTAIETQYF
v_gene: TRBV13
j_gene: TRBJ2-5

CDR3aa: CASSLRDRGMNTEAFF
v_gene: TRBV5-6
j_gene: TRBJ1-1

CDR3aa: CASSSTSGGLTDTQYF
v_gene: TRBV7-2
j_gene: TRBJ2-3

CDR3aa: CASSLMAGLADSYEQYF
v_gene: TRBV7-3
j_gene: TRBJ2-7

CDR3aa: CASSPIFLDSSNYGYTF
v_gene: TRBV18
j_gene: TRBJ1-2

CDR3aa: CASSYLGQSNEKLFF
v_gene: TRBV6-6
j_gene: TRBJ1-4

CDR3aa: CASSLIERERADTQYF
v_gene: TRBV7-9
j_gene: TRBJ2-3

CDR3aa: CSVERQGNEKLFF
v_gene: TRBV29-1
j_gene: TRBJ1-4

CDR3aa: CASSSTLAVYEQYF
v_gene: TRBV6-6
j_gene: TRBJ2-7

CDR3aa: CASSPGTWGPYGYTF
v_gene: TRBV14
j_gene: TRBJ1-2

CDR3aa: CASSFGQGYYGYTF
v_gene: TRBV27
j_gene: TRBJ1-2

CDR3aa: CASSLEGVRTDTQYF
v_gene: TRBV5-8
j_gene: TRBJ2-3

CDR3aa: CASRDTDTQYF
v_gene: TRBV11-3
j_gene: TRBJ2-3

CDR3aa: CASSGFQETQYF
v_gene: TRBV9
j_gene: TRBJ2-5

CDR3aa: CASSYTGQNEKLFF
v_gene: TRBV16
j_gene: TRBJ1-4

CDR3aa: CASSKAFGGAGANVLTF
v_gene: TRBV21-1
j_gene: TRBJ2-6

CDR3aa: CASRTRDRAYNEQFF
v_gene: TRBV7-2
j_gene: TRBJ2-1

CDR3aa: CASSLALGYEQYF
v_gene: TRBV7-2
j_gene: TRBJ2-7

CDR3aa: CAISVSPGVGSYEQYF
v_gene: TRBV10-3
j_gene: TRBJ2-7

CDR3aa: CASSPPAGGAETQYF
v_gene: TRBV6-6
j_gene: TRBJ2-5

CDR3aa: CASSPPQRLAGYEQYF
v_gene: TRBV18
j_gene: TRBJ2-7

CDR3aa: CAWSRTGAGDTQYF
v_gene: TRBV30
j_gene: TRBJ2-3

CDR3aa: CASSVVGASYEQYF
v_gene: TRBV9
j_gene: TRBJ2-7

CDR3aa: CASSLGPTLLETQYF
v_gene: TRBV7-9
j_gene: TRBJ2-5

CDR3aa: CASSQVQGVHYGYTF
v_gene: TRBV14
j_gene: TRBJ1-2

CDR3aa: CASSARNDEQFF
v_gene: TRBV9
j_gene: TRBJ2-1

CDR3aa: CASSLLVGGDTEAFF
v_gene: TRBV5-6
j_gene: TRBJ1-1

CDR3aa: CASSIRQPNQPQHF
v_gene: TRBV19
j_gene: TRBJ1-5

CDR3aa: CASSSSTDTQYF
v_gene: TRBV13
j_gene: TRBJ2-3

CDR3aa: CASSYPSIGGEAYEQYF
v_gene: TRBV7-8
j_gene: TRBJ2-7

CDR3aa: CASALGLFGTDTQYF
v_gene: TRBV9
j_gene: TRBJ2-3

CDR3aa: CASSLEREGYTF
v_gene: TRBV11-2
j_gene: TRBJ1-2

CDR3aa: CASRRLAGGPDTQYF
v_gene: TRBV27
j_gene: TRBJ2-3

CDR3aa: CASSLASELTSTTDTQYF
v_gene: TRBV11-1
j_gene: TRBJ2-3

CDR3aa: CASERQGQNEQFF
v_gene: TRBV6-5
j_gene: TRBJ2-1

CDR3aa: CASSWAGSWNEKLFF
v_gene: TRBV7-2
j_gene: TRBJ1-4

CDR3aa: CASSSPSGRGLHF
v_gene: TRBV4-1
j_gene: TRBJ2-4

CDR3aa: CASSHPGAYEQYF
v_gene: TRBV4-1
j_gene: TRBJ2-7

CDR3aa: CAWQGQNTGELFF
v_gene: TRBV30
j_gene: TRBJ2-2

CDR3aa: CASSYATLGSNQPQHF
v_gene: TRBV6-6
j_gene: TRBJ1-5

CDR3aa: CASSPRTGPSTDTQYF
v_gene: TRBV9
j_gene: TRBJ2-3

CDR3aa: CASSQIRGATYEQYF
v_gene: TRBV6-5
j_gene: TRBJ2-7

CDR3aa: CASSGTSKPGELFF
v_gene: TRBV9
j_gene: TRBJ2-2

CDR3aa: CASSGRDRATFSGYTF
v_gene: TRBV7-8
j_gene: TRBJ1-2

CDR3aa: CASSIGGSETQYF
v_gene: TRBV19
j_gene: TRBJ2-5

CDR3aa: CASSVDGGLLQPQHF
v_gene: TRBV9
j_gene: TRBJ1-5

CDR3aa: CASSLVGDQPQHF
v_gene: TRBV27
j_gene: TRBJ1-5

CDR3aa: CASSFGTERGYGYTF
v_gene: TRBV27
j_gene: TRBJ1-2